This T cell receptor beta chain was observed in a study of Graves' ophthalmopathy and Graves' hyperthyroidism. Beta-chain TCR CDR3 regions were amplified from RNA transcripts. An opening RT-PCR round employed HTBI primers and preceded a second-round multiplex PCR. One entry per CDR3 protein results from TCRdb running MiXCR on the multiplex PCR reads. The sample lists more than 1,000,000 distinct CDR3 sequences; 35% to 45% were seen once. At least ten counts were recorded for this clonotype. J gave up 7 bases and V 6 bases, and 15 bases lay outside the gene matches. CDR1 DFQATT and CDR2 SNEGSKA come from the germline V gene (reference sequence). The CDR3 has 15 residues.

Material: peripheral blood or thyroid tissue (not recorded which). The rearrangement links TRBV20-1 to TRBJ2-5; 9 bases map to TRBD2. This TCR was recovered from an adult man with Graves' hyperthyroidism. CDR3 nucleotide sequence: TGCAGTGCCCTTCCCCCTGGGACTAGCCGTGGGACCCAGTACTTC. It specifies CSALPPGTSRGTQYF.